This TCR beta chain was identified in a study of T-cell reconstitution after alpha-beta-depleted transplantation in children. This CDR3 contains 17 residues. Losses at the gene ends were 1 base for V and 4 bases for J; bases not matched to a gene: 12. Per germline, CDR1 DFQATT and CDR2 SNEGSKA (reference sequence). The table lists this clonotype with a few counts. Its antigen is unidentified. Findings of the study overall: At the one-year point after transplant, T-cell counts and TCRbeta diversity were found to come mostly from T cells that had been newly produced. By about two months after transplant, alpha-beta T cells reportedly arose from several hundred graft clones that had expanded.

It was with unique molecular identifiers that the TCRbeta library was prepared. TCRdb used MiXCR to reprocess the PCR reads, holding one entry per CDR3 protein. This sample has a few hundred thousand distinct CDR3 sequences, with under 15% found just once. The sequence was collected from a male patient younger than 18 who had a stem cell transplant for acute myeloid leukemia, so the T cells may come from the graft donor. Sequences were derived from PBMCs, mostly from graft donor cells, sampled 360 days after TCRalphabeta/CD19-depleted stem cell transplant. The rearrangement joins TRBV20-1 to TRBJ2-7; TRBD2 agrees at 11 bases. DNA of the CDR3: TGCAGTGCTAGAGGGGGAACTAGCGGGAGACTTTTGTACGAGCAGTACTTC. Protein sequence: CSARGGTSGRLLYEQYF.